A single sample is the source of the 22 T cell receptor beta chains below, sequenced in a study of blood T cell repertoires in COVID-19. Libraries were prepared by immunoSEQ multiplex PCR; TCRdb keeps only in-frame clonotypes and omits some of them. The sample has 250,000 to 300,000 clones, 83% seen once. The sample taken for sequencing was peripheral blood. The receptor set was obtained from a man between 60 and 75 years old who had recovered from COVID-19.

This clone was picked up one time. This rearrangement joins TRBV6-5 to TRBJ2-7; D may be TRBD1 (5 bases). The length of the CDR3 is 12 residues. V was shortened by 5 bases and J by 3 bases, with 8 bases between the two germline ends. Germline CDR1 reads MNHEY; CDR2 reads SVGAGI. The CDR3 DNA reads TGTGCCAGCAGTCTACAGGACTACGAGCAGTACTTC. It codes for CASSLQDYEQYF.

The gene calls are TRBV19 and TRBJ2-5; D unclear. The CDR3 has 13 residues. V was clipped by 6 bases and J by 4 bases, with 12 bases between them. In germline, CDR1 is LNHDA, CDR2 SQIVND (reference sequence). The CDR3 protein is CASSRQERETQYF. The DNA for the CDR3 is TGTGCCAGTAGCCGCCAGGAAAGAGAGACCCAGTACTTC.

There are a few counts of this clone. The chain has TRBV6-1 and TRBJ1-6; perhaps TRBD1 as D (5 bases). V was shortened by 4 bases and J by 9 bases, with 25 bases between the two germline ends. The V gene's germline CDR1 is MNHNS and CDR2 SASEGT. This CDR3 is 18 amino acids long. The chain's CDR3 is CASSALGQAGALGSPLHF. CDR3 bases: TGTGCCAGCAGTGCCTTGGGGCAGGCCGGAGCGCTGGGTTCACCCCTCCACTTT.

This clone was seen a handful of times. The V and J genes are TRBV11-2 and TRBJ2-2, with 12 positions matching TRBD2. Germline trimming cut 1 base from V and 6 bases from J; bases unmatched to any gene: 3. The CDR3 contains 16 residues. Germline CDR1 is SGHAT and CDR2 is FQNNGV. CDR3 bases: TGTGCCAGCAGCTTAGGCCGACTAGCGGGAGCCGGGGAGCTGTTTTTT. Amino acid sequence: CASSLGRLAGAGELFF.

J is TRBJ2-2 and V is TRBV10-3, with 7 bases fitting TRBD2. The germline V gene has CDR1 ENHRY and CDR2 SYGVKD. CDR3 size: 18 residues. With 0 bases clipped from V and 5 bases from J, the junction kept 12 bases outside the gene matches. This CDR3 reads CAISESPSGRPLTGELFF. In DNA form, the CDR3 reads TGTGCCATCAGTGAGTCTCCTAGCGGCCGACCCCTAACCGGGGAGCTGTTTTTT.

V gene TRBV7-2 combines with J gene TRBJ2-7; TRBD2 matches at 12 bases. CDR3 length equals 15 residues. Trimming removed 5 bases from V and 0 bases from J; junction bases left unmatched: 2. Germline V gives CDR1 SGHTA, CDR2 FQGNSA. CDR3 sequence: CASSPTSGSSYEQYF. The CDR3 DNA is TGTGCCAGCAGCCCGACTAGCGGGAGCTCCTACGAGCAGTACTTC.

The chain is built from TRBV19 and TRBJ2-7, with TRBD2 matching 10 bases. Trimming removed 1 base from V and 4 bases from J; junction bases left unmatched: 4. CDR1 and CDR2 from the germline V gene are LNHDA and SQIVND (reference sequence). The CDR3 runs to 15 residues. CDR3 residues: CASSIASGSNYEQYF. The CDR3 nucleotides read TGTGCCAGTAGTATAGCTAGCGGGAGTAATTACGAGCAGTACTTC.

This chain joins TRBV27 and TRBJ1-5; 10 bases fit TRBD1. The V gene's germline CDR1 is MNHEY and CDR2 SMNVEV (reference sequence). J was trimmed by 4 bases and V by 6 bases; bases with no gene match: 6. This CDR3 contains 15 residues. CDR3 region: CASRPDRGRNQPQHF. The CDR3 coding sequence is TGTGCCAGCAGGCCCGACAGGGGGCGGAATCAGCCCCAGCATTTT.

The J gene is TRBJ2-5, the V gene TRBV10-3, with 7 bases aligning to TRBD2. V shed 10 bases, J shed 5 bases, and the junction held 10 bases outside the gene matches. The germline V gene encodes CDR1 ENHRY and CDR2 SYGVKD. The CDR3 length is 13 residues. In DNA, the CDR3 is TGTGCCACCCGGGGGGACCGTGGGGAGACCCAGTACTTC. This gives the protein CATRGDRGETQYF.

This rearrangement joins TRBV18 to TRBJ1-1, with 11 bases lining up with TRBD1. CDR1 and CDR2 (germline): KGHSH, LQKENI. V lost 6 bases to trimming and J lost 8 bases; unmatched junction nucleotides: 11. CDR3 size: 15 residues. The CDR3 sequence is CASSSPIGQGAEAFF. CDR3 nucleotide sequence: TGTGCCAGCTCCTCTCCCATTGGACAGGGGGCCGAAGCTTTCTTT.

There are a few counts of this clone. The chain carries TRBV11-2 and TRBJ2-1, with 8 bases lining up with TRBD1. The V segment lost 5 bases and the J segment 9 bases; nucleotides outside the gene matches: 12. The CDR3 sequence is 15 residues long. The germline gives CDR1 SGHAT, CDR2 FQNNGV. CDR3 sequence (DNA): TGTGCCAGCAGCACGCGGACAGGGTCTTTCAGTGAGCAGTTCTTC. This encodes CASSTRTGSFSEQFF.

The rearrangement uses TRBV27 and TRBJ2-7; weak D call: TRBD2 (6 bases). This CDR3 has 14 amino acids. Trimming stripped 3 bases from V and 7 bases from J, with 16 bases between. The germline V gene encodes CDR1 MNHEY and CDR2 SMNVEV (reference sequence). The DNA of the CDR3 is TGTGCCAGCAGTTTTTTCGGGGGAGTTGGGGAGCAGTACTTC. This codes for CASSFFGGVGEQYF.

This clone is a singleton in its sample. The V call is TRBV9, the J call TRBJ2-5; 7 bases fit TRBD1. The CDR3 is 15 amino acids. CDR1 and CDR2 from the germline V gene are SGDLS and YYNGEE. With 4 bases clipped from V and 1 base from J, the junction kept 7 bases outside the gene matches. Here the CDR3 DNA reads TGTGCCAGCAGCATAGGGACAGCCACCCAAGAGACCCAGTACTTC. Translated, it gives CASSIGTATQETQYF. The full variable domain, completed using reference TRBV9 and TRBJ2-5, is DSGVTQTPKHLITATGQRVTLRCSPRSGDLSVYWYQQSLDQGLQFLIQYYNGEERAKGNILERFSAQQFPDLHSELNLSSLELGDSALYFCASSIGTATQETQYFGPGTRLLVL.

The V call is TRBV6-5, the J call TRBJ2-1; 8 nucleotides align to TRBD2. The J segment lost 7 bases and the V segment lost 8 bases, leaving 10 bases of the junction unmatched. The CDR3 is made up of 14 amino acids. Germline values: CDR1 MNHEY, CDR2 SVGAGI. As DNA, the CDR3 is TGTGCCAGCCTTGGACTAGCTCTTGGTAATGAGCAGTTCTTC. It translates to CASLGLALGNEQFF.

V gene TRBV18 combines with J gene TRBJ2-2; 7 bases are a match to TRBD1. Losses at the gene ends were 4 bases for V and 0 bases for J; bases not matched to a gene: 2. This CDR3 contains 15 residues. Germline CDR1 is KGHSH and CDR2 is LQKENI. Written as DNA, the CDR3 is TGTGCCAGCTCACAGGGGGCAACGAACACCGGGGAGCTGTTTTTT. Amino acid sequence: CASSQGATNTGELFF. Together with reference TRBV18 and TRBJ2-2, the CDR3 gives the full variable domain: NAGVMQNPRHLVRRRGQEARLRCSPMKGHSHVYWYRQLPEEGLKFMVYLQKENIIDESGMPKERFSAEFPKEGPSILRIQQVVRGDSAAYFCASSQGATNTGELFFGEGSRLTVL.

V gene TRBV25-1 combines with J gene TRBJ2-7; the D gene is possibly TRBD1 (5 bases). CDR3 length: 11 residues. Per the germline V gene, CDR1 is MGHDK and CDR2 is SYGVNS. V lost 6 bases and J 2 bases, leaving 5 bases between the germline ends. CDR3 DNA: TGTGCCAGCAGAGGGGCCTACGAGCAGTACTTC. Its protein product is CASRGAYEQYF.

Turning to this clone: One end of the junction fails to match germline, which may point to a read error. This chain uses TRBV7-7 with TRBJ2-1; the match to TRBD2 covers 8 bases. The CDR3 totals 15 residues. Germline V gives CDR1 SSHAT, CDR2 FNYEAQ (reference sequence). CDR3 nucleotide sequence: TGTGCTAGCAGCGAGATAGCGGGGCCCTACAATGAGCAGTTCTTC. Translated: CASSEIAGPYNEQFF.

The genes are TRBV6-1 and TRBJ1-4; 8 bases fit TRBD1. The V gene's germline CDR1 is MNHNS and CDR2 SASEGT. V shed 3 bases and J 1 base; nucleotides not matched to a gene: 7. The CDR3 totals 17 residues. The CDR3 spells CASSDDRGPQTNEKLFF. As DNA, the CDR3 is TGTGCCAGCAGTGATGACAGGGGTCCTCAAACTAATGAAAAACTGTTTTTT.

The chain links TRBV27 to TRBJ2-7, with D perhaps TRBD1 (6 bases). Per the germline V gene, CDR1 is MNHEY and CDR2 is SMNVEV (reference sequence). V was shortened by 5 bases and J by 0 bases, with 14 bases between the two germline ends. This CDR3 comprises 15 residues. CDR3 protein: CASSGRQGSSYEQYF. CDR3 nucleotide sequence: TGTGCCAGCAGTGGCCGGCAGGGGAGCTCCTACGAGCAGTACTTC.

This clone was counted between two and nine times. The V gene is TRBV3-1 (or the pseudogene TRBV3-2), the J gene TRBJ2-3, with D uncertain. The CDR3 is 14 residues long. Germline V gene data show CDR1 as LGHDT and CDR2 as YNNKEL (reference sequence). Trimming removed 3 bases from V and 0 bases from J, with 7 bases in between. This CDR3 is CASSQRRSTDTQYF. DNA of the CDR3: TGTGCCAGCAGCCAGAGGCGGAGCACAGATACGCAGTATTTT.

V is TRBV5-4 and J is TRBJ2-7, with 13 bases identical to TRBD2. This CDR3 has 16 residues. CDR1 is SGHNT, CDR2 YYREEE, per germline (reference sequence). V lost 0 bases to trimming and J lost 3 bases; unmatched junction nucleotides: 3. The CDR3 bases are TGTGCCAGCAGCTTGGGGGGACTAGCGGGGCTCTACGAGCAGTACTTC. Residues: CASSLGGLAGLYEQYF.

This clone was recorded once. This chain connects TRBV24-1 to TRBJ2-1; 9 bases map to TRBD2. Germline V CDR1 and CDR2: KGHDR, SFDVKD. Trimming took 9 bases from V and 3 from J; bases not matched to a gene: 5. The CDR3 spans 14 residues. CDR3 in DNA: TGTGCCACCCAGGGCGGGGGGGACTACAATGAGCAGTTCTTC. Protein sequence: CATQGGGDYNEQFF.